This TCR beta chain was obtained from a study of T cell responses to AZD1222 COVID-19 vaccine. Regarding the study as a whole: Donor demographics were predominantly white British with a female majority; clonal diversity may be underestimated. With two AZD1222 doses given, Spike-specific TCR breadth and depth both rose. Repertoires were sampled only after the peak T cell response. Distributed over spike, vaccine-associated CD4 TCRs predominated at 160-218 and 743-854.

Measured with immunoSEQ multiplex PCR; TCRdb has only the in-frame clones, and not every one. In the table there are fewer than 150,000 clones, around nine tenths of which are singletons. A single count supports this clone. Its specificity is unknown. Between the trimmed V and J ends, which lost 7 bases and 0 bases, there was a span of 9 bases. The CDR3 covers 12 residues. Germline CDR1 and CDR2: SQVTM and ANQGSEA. The chain combines TRBV29-1 with TRBJ2-5; D remains ambiguous. The material was peripheral blood, obtained on day 0 of AZD1222 vaccination. This receptor was taken from an adult in good health. CDR3 sequence: CSGRPNQETQYF. DNA for the CDR3: TGCAGCGGACGGCCCAACCAAGAGACCCAGTACTTC.